This T cell receptor (beta chain) was documented in a study of OX40 agonist ivuxolimab in advanced cancers. At the level of the study: There were three patients with partial responses, one having hepatocellular carcinoma and two cutaneous melanoma. Study-wide results and caveats: At 0.1 to 3.0 mg/kg and by week 6, CD4+ and CD8+ T cells in the blood had expanded clonally.

Remarks on this clone: No antigen is known for it.

Sequencing was performed with immunoSEQ multiplex PCR; in TCRdb, only in-frame clones are kept and a portion is missing. Of more than 45,000 clones listed, around nine tenths were seen once; the top ten hold roughly 3%. This specimen was CD4+ or CD8+ T cells sorted from blood, taken in a trial of the OX40 agonist ivuxolimab. The TCR comes from an adult with an advanced solid tumor such as melanoma, head and neck, liver or kidney cancer.

CDR3 sequence (DNA): TGCGCCAGCAGCTTTCGGACAGGGGGTGCAGAAAAACTGTTTTTT. Its translation: CASSFRTGGAEKLFF. The chain is built from TRBV5-1 and TRBJ1-4; 10 bases align to TRBD1. The CDR3 has 15 amino acids. V trimming: 2 bases; J trimming: 8 bases; junction bases outside the gene matches: 6. Germline V gives CDR1 SGHRS, CDR2 YFSETQ.